This T cell receptor beta chain was recorded in a study of cytomegalovirus exposure and HLA in healthy donors. Whole-study findings and limits: An observed cluster of highly shared sequence variants was recorded as a likely sequencing artifact. Prior analysis indicated that the majority of TCR beta V segments exhibited productivity approximately 87% or approximately 30% of the time. Later analysis demonstrated an association between a missense DCLRE1C variant and TCR beta V- and J-gene trimming.

Germline V gene lookup returns CDR1 SGHTA and CDR2 FQGNSA. The CDR3 contains 14 residues. Trimming at V came to 5 bases and at J to 9 bases, leaving 4 bases not matched to a gene. As concerns this clone: Its antigen is as yet unknown.

Primers: 60 Vbeta forward and 13 Jbeta reverse. In the original processing: Around 10 million shared chains were among some 80 million unique TCR beta chains counted in a later analysis. Sequencing was performed with immunoSEQ multiplex PCR; in TCRdb, only in-frame clones are kept and a portion is missing. D and trimming were read from the DNA, whereas the V and J calls and clone size are those reported in that table. The sample contains under 200,000 clones, about 88% of which appear only once. V is TRBV7-2 and J is TRBJ1-6; TRBD1 matches at 10 bases. This sequence was found in a young woman in good health and CMV-seronegative. The sequenced sample consisted of PBMCs. CDR3 coding DNA: TGTGCCAGCAGCCCCAGGGACAGGGGTTCACCCCTCCACTTT. It codes for CASSPRDRGSPLHF.